The 20 T cell receptor beta chains below come from one sample, sequenced in a study of blood T cells in healthy people across ages. A second PCR of about 7 to 12 cycles used a sample-barcoded 5' primer and a J-beta primer mix. TCRdb re-analysed the 5' RACE reads in MiXCR, keeping a single row per CDR3 protein. The data show around 1.7 million distinct CDR3 sequences, with 25% to 30% seen just once and 6.5% to 8.5% held by the top ten. Source material: blood. The source of these receptors is a woman aged 25 to 39 in good health.

This clonotype was counted a few times. The CDR3 region is CASSLAGRRTNEKLFF. CDR3 sequence (DNA): TGTGCCAGCAGTTTAGCAGGGCGGAGAACTAATGAAAAACTGTTTTTT. The V gene is TRBV12-3 or TRBV12-4, the J gene TRBJ1-4; D is unclear. The CDR3 sequence is 16 residues long. Deletions cut 0 bases from V and 1 base from J, with 9 bases between.

The chain links TRBV5-5 to TRBJ2-5; TRBD2 agrees at 8 bases. The CDR3 covers 16 residues. V trimming: 3 bases; J trimming: 2 bases; junction bases outside the gene matches: 9. The V gene's germline CDR1 is SGHKS and CDR2 YYEKEE (reference sequence). The CDR3 sequence is CASSSESGGPQETQYF. DNA of the CDR3: TGTGCCAGCAGCTCGGAGAGCGGGGGCCCTCAAGAGACCCAGTACTTC.

CDR3 in DNA: TGTGCCATCAGAGGTACAGAGAGCTCCTACGAGCAGTACTTC. This gives the protein CAIRGTESSYEQYF. The V gene is TRBV10-3, the J gene TRBJ2-7; D unresolved. CDR3 length equals 14 residues. Per the germline V gene, CDR1 is ENHRY and CDR2 is SYGVKD. Trimming left V 6 bases short and J 0 bases short, with 12 bases between.

The rearrangement uses TRBV7-9 and TRBJ1-5; 8 bases match TRBD1. The CDR3 totals 15 residues. Germline values: CDR1 SEHNR, CDR2 FQNEAQ (reference sequence). The junction had 10 bases not matched to a gene; V was cut back by 5 bases and J by 7 bases. CDR3 sequence: CASSPPGAGGQPQHF. The CDR3 coding sequence is TGTGCCAGCAGCCCCCCGGGGGCAGGGGGCCAGCCCCAGCATTTT. Full variable domain (remainder filled in from reference TRBV7-9 and TRBJ1-5): DTGVSQNPRHKITKRGQNVTFRCDPISEHNRLYWYRQTLGQGPEFLTYFQNEAQLEKSRLLSDRFSAERPKGSFSTLEIQRTEQGDSAMYLCASSPPGAGGQPQHFGDGTRLSIL.

The chain employs TRBV28 and TRBJ2-4; TRBD1 matches at 7 bases. V was clipped by 6 bases and J by 7 bases; unmatched bases: 3. Germline V gene data show CDR1 as MDHEN and CDR2 as SYDVKM. The CDR3 consists of 12 residues. The CDR3, as DNA: TGTGCCAGCAGGGGACAGTTCAACATTCAGTACTTC. Its translation: CASRGQFNIQYF.

This clonotype showed up just a few times. The chain joins TRBV5-1 to TRBJ2-5, with TRBD2 identical over 9 bases. The DNA end is a closer match to TRBJ2-7, so the J assignment may be wrong. From germline, CDR1 is SGHRS and CDR2 YFSETQ. The CDR3 contains 14 residues. CDR3 nucleotide sequence: TGCGCCAGCAGCCCAGCGGGGGGTCGGAACGAGCAGTACTTC. Translation gives CASSPAGGRNEQYF.

This clonotype was counted between two and nine times. V usage is TRBV7-9 and J usage is TRBJ1-2; 8 positions match TRBD1. Per germline, CDR1 SEHNR and CDR2 FQNEAQ (reference sequence). The ends lost 3 bases at V and 5 bases at J; junction bases unmatched: 5. This CDR3 has 14 residues. CDR3 in DNA: TGTGCCAGCAGCTTGCCGACAGGGGAATATGGCTACACCTTC. This encodes CASSLPTGEYGYTF.

This clonotype appeared a few times. The gene calls are TRBV29-1 and TRBJ2-3; D may match TRBD1 or TRBD2 (5 bases each). This CDR3 has 15 amino acids. Germline values: CDR1 SQVTM, CDR2 ANQGSEA. V was clipped by 8 bases and J by 2 bases, with 20 bases between them. The CDR3 sequence is CSYTGTPGHTDTQYF. The CDR3 DNA reads as TGCAGCTACACCGGGACGCCCGGGCACACAGATACGCAGTATTTT.

The chain employs TRBV2 and TRBJ1-2, with a weak D call TRBD1 (6 bases). The CDR3 sequence is 15 residues long. Trimming cost V 1 base and J 11 bases, with 20 bases left between them. The germline gives CDR1 SNHLY, CDR2 FYNNEI. This CDR3 is CASSEEGTRESLYTF. In nucleotides, the CDR3 is TGTGCCAGCAGTGAAGAGGGGACAAGGGAAAGTCTGTACACCTTC.

The V call is TRBV11-2, the J call TRBJ2-4, with 7 bases that match TRBD1. CDR1 and CDR2 from the germline V gene are SGHAT and FQNNGV. The CDR3 covers 15 residues. V lost 5 bases and J lost 0; bases outside the gene matches: 4. The chain's CDR3 is CASSLTGIAKNIQYF. CDR3 nucleotides: TGTGCCAGCAGCCTGACAGGGATAGCCAAAAACATTCAGTACTTC.

V and J are TRBV9 and TRBJ2-2; 7 nucleotides match TRBD2. CDR3 size: 15 residues. Germline V lookup: CDR1 SGDLS, CDR2 YYNGEE. Losses at the gene ends were 3 bases for V and 4 bases for J; bases not matched to a gene: 6. The CDR3 here is CASSGAGRRTGELFF. The CDR3 coding sequence is TGTGCCAGCAGCGGGGCCGGGAGGCGCACCGGGGAGCTGTTTTTT. The entire variable domain, with the rest obtained from reference TRBV9 and TRBJ2-2, is as follows: DSGVTQTPKHLITATGQRVTLRCSPRSGDLSVYWYQQSLDQGLQFLIQYYNGEERAKGNILERFSAQQFPDLHSELNLSSLELGDSALYFCASSGAGRRTGELFFGEGSRLTVL.

This clonotype is a singleton in its sample. It may be a read error: a sequence one base away is much more abundant. V usage is TRBV7-8 and J usage is TRBJ2-7, with 7 positions matching TRBD2. Germline trimming cut 7 bases from V and 12 bases from J; bases unmatched to any gene: 21. The germline V gene has CDR1 SGHVS and CDR2 FQNEAQ. CDR3 length equals 15 residues. This CDR3 is CASTARGRTTETRYF. Written as DNA, the CDR3 is TGTGCCAGCACCGCCCGCGGGAGAACGACAGAGACCCGGTACTTC.

This clonotype showed up many times. The chain joins TRBV29-1 to TRBJ2-1; D call uncertain. The germline V gene encodes CDR1 SQVTM and CDR2 ANQGSEA. The CDR3 has 13 amino acids. V dropped 3 bases and J dropped 6 bases, with 12 bases sitting between them. The CDR3 sequence is CSVDDWSGNEQFF. As DNA, the CDR3 is TGCAGCGTTGATGATTGGTCAGGCAATGAGCAGTTCTTC.

The chain has TRBV3-1 and TRBJ1-4; D perhaps matches TRBD1 (5 bases). V was pared by 1 base and J by 3 bases, with 9 bases between. The germline CDR1 and CDR2 sequences are LGHDT and YNNKEL (reference sequence). CDR3 length equals 15 residues. The CDR3 here is CASSQGGLANEKLFF. The CDR3 region has the DNA TGTGCCAGCAGCCAAGGGGGCTTGGCTAATGAAAAACTGTTTTTT.

Only a few counts were recorded for this clonotype. The chain combines TRBV30 with TRBJ2-7; tentative D call: TRBD1 (6 bases). CDR3 size: 14 residues. V dropped 4 bases and J dropped 4 bases, with 17 bases sitting between them. CDR1 is GTSNPN and CDR2 is SVGIG in the germline V gene (reference sequence). The CDR3 here is CAWTPRDTVYEQYF. The DNA of the CDR3 is TGTGCCTGGACCCCCCGGGACACGGTTTACGAGCAGTACTTC.

This clonotype was seen many times. The chain carries TRBV27 and TRBJ2-7; D is unresolved. With 2 bases removed from V and 4 bases from J, the gap between germline ends came to 9 bases. This CDR3 is 13 amino acids long. Germline V lookup: CDR1 MNHEY, CDR2 SMNVEV (reference sequence). The CDR3 loop is CASSLRNTYEQYF. The DNA of the CDR3 is TGTGCCAGCAGTTTAAGGAATACTTACGAGCAGTACTTC.

This clonotype was counted many times. The CDR3 region has the DNA TGTGCCATCAGTACCACCGGCAATGAGCAGTTCTTC. Residues: CAISTTGNEQFF. This chain joins TRBV10-3 and TRBJ2-1; D call uncertain. Germline V gene lookup returns CDR1 ENHRY and CDR2 SYGVKD. Trimming removed 5 bases at V and 6 bases at J, with 8 bases between. The length of the CDR3 is 12 residues.

This clonotype was seen a single time. V gene TRBV20-1 combines with J gene TRBJ1-1; a possible D gene is TRBD1 (5 bases). The CDR3 has 16 residues. Trimming left V 0 bases short and J 3 bases short, with 17 bases between. The germline CDR1 and CDR2 sequences are DFQATT and SNEGSKA (reference sequence). The CDR3 DNA reads as TGCAGTGCTAGAGATAGCGGGGCAGGGAGTGACACTGAAGCTTTCTTT. It yields the protein CSARDSGAGSDTEAFF.

The chain recombines TRBV20-1 with TRBJ1-4; D ambiguous. Germline V gene data show CDR1 as DFQATT and CDR2 as SNEGSKA (reference sequence). This CDR3 contains 15 residues. V lost 6 bases and J lost 8, with 22 bases in between. CDR3 sequence: CSADSQTASQEKLFF. The CDR3 bases are TGCAGTGCCGACTCGCAGACGGCCTCGCAAGAAAAACTGTTTTTT.

The chain is built from TRBV12-3 or TRBV12-4 and TRBJ1-4; D gene ambiguous. The CDR3 has 16 residues. V lost 6 bases and J 3 bases, leaving 17 bases between the germline ends. CDR3 region: CASSRNGPVANEKLFF. CDR3 bases: TGTGCCAGCAGCCGCAATGGCCCCGTCGCTAATGAAAAACTGTTTTTT.